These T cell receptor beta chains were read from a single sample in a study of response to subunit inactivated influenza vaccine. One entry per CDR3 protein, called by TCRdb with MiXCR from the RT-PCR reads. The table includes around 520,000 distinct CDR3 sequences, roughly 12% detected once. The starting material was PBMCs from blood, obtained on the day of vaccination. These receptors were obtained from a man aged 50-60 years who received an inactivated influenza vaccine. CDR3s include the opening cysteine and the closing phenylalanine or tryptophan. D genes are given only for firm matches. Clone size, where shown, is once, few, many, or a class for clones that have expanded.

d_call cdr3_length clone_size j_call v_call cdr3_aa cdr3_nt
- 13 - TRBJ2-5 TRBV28 CASSREGVETQYF TGTGCCAGCAGCCGTGAAGGGGTGGAGACCCAGTACTTC
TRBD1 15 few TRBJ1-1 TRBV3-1 CASSLGTGVGTEAFF TGTGCCAGCAGCCTAGGTACAGGGGTGGGCACTGAAGCTTTCTTT
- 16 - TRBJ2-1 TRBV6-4 CASSAEGRISYNEQFF TGTGCCAGCAGTGCCGAGGGACGGATCTCCTACAATGAGCAGTTCTTC
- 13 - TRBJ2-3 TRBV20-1 CSAYTGDTDTQYF TGCAGTGCTTACACAGGTGACACAGATACGCAGTATTTT
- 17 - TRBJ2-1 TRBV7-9 CASSLAHGGAPYNEQFF TGTGCCAGCAGCTTAGCGCACGGGGGCGCCCCCTACAATGAGCAGTTCTTC
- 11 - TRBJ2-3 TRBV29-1 CSVRVTDTQYF TGCAGCGTGCGAGTGACAGATACGCAGTATTTT
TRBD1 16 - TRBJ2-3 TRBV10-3 CAISGGQGPGTDTQYF TGTGCCATCAGTGGGGGACAGGGGCCGGGCACAGATACGCAGTATTTT
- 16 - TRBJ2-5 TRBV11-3 CASSRSNQQGVETQYF TGTGCCAGCAGCCGCTCGAACCAACAGGGAGTTGAGACCCAGTACTTC
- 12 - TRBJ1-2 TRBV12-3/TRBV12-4 CASRPGRDGYTF TGTGCCAGCAGGCCAGGGAGGGATGGCTACACCTTC
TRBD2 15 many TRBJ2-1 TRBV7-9 CASSTLAGGYNEQFF TGTGCCAGCAGCACACTAGCGGGGGGTTACAATGAGCAGTTCTTC
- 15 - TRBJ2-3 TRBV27 CASSLAPQEANTQSF TGTGCCAGCAGTTTGGCCCCCCAAGAGGCAAATACGCAGTCTTTT
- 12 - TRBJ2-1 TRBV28 CASSPNSYIQFF TGTGCCAGCAGTCCTAACAGCTACATTCAGTTCTTC
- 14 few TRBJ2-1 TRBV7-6 CASSSGGNYNEQFF TGTGCCAGCAGCTCCGGCGGGAACTACAATGAGCAGTTCTTC
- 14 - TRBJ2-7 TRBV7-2 CASSLGPSSYEQYF TGTGCCAGCAGCTTAGGACCGAGCTCCTACGAGCAGTACTTC
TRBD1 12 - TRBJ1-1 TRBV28 CASRDRVTEAFF TGTGCCAGCAGGGACAGGGTCACTGAAGCTTTCTTT
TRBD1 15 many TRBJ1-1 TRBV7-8 CASSSLDRAGTEAFF TGTGCCAGCAGCTCACTGGACAGGGCTGGGACTGAAGCTTTCTTT
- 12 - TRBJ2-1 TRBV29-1 CSAALGDNEQFF TGCAGCGCCGCACTGGGGGACAATGAGCAGTTCTTC
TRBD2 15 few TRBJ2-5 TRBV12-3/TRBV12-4 CASSFEFGGGKTQYF TGTGCCAGCAGTTTTGAGTTCGGGGGGGGGAAGACCCAGTACTTC